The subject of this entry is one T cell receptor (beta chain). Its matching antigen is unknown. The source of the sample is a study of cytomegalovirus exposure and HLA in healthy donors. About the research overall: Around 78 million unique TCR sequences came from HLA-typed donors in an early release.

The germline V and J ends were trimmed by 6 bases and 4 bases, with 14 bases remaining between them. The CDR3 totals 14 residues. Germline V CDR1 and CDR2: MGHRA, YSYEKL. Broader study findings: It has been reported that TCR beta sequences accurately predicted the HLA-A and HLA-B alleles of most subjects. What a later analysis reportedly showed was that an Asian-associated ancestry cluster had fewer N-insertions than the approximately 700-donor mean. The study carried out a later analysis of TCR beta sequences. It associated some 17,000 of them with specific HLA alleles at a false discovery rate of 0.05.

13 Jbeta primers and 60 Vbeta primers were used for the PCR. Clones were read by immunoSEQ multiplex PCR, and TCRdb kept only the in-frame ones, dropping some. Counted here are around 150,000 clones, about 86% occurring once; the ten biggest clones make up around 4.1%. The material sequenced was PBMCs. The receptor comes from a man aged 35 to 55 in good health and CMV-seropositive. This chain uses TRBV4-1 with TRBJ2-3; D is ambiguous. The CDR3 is CASRLTRVADTQYF. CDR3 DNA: TGCGCCAGCAGGCTTACTCGAGTGGCAGATACGCAGTATTTT.